A single T cell receptor beta chain is shown here with its context. This clone has only a few counts. This clone's antigen is unknown. One base away there is no much larger clone; base qualities are not given. These data come from a study of OX40 agonist ivuxolimab in advanced cancers. Concerning the study at large: The costimulatory receptor OX40 (CD134) was targeted by ivuxolimab, a fully human IgG2 agonistic monoclonal antibody. Intravenous ivuxolimab was administered to patients every 2 weeks at six dose levels: 0.01, 0.1, 0.3, 1.5, 3 and 10 mg/kg. Among the approximately 50 dose-escalation patients, some 19 had hepatocellular carcinoma, approximately 15 melanoma, 9 renal cell carcinoma and 9 head and neck cancer. A male proportion of 82.7% and a mean age of around 60 years, ranging from about 20 to 80, were recorded for the dose-escalation cohort. Patients were allowed to have had prior anti-PD-1, anti-PD-L1 or anti-CTLA-4 therapy, and 30% to 50% of the dose-escalation patients had previously received checkpoint inhibitors. Partial responses occurred in three dose-escalation patients: two with cutaneous melanoma and one with hepatocellular carcinoma. The point of sequencing TCRbeta in the periphery was to test whether ivuxolimab changed TCR sequence diversity and drove clonal T-cell expansion. The paper describes the monotherapy dose-escalation part (N of about 47 patients) of the phase I trial of ivuxolimab. The investigation overall reported the following: Low levels of normalized T-cell clonal expansion were also seen in some nonresponding patients. In the 0.1-3.0 mg/kg groups, partial responders had among the lowest normalized peripheral clonal expansion, particularly in CD8+ T cells. Antigen specificity was not determined for the clonally expanded peripheral T cells. At doses from 0.1 to 3.0 mg/kg, clonal expansion was seen in both CD4+ and CD8+ blood T cells between baseline and week 6. After ivuxolimab, CD8+ T cells had more expanded clones than CD4+ T cells on average.

To sequence the TCRbeta CDR3 region, genomic DNA was isolated from the sorted cells. The immunoSEQ Assay was used to sequence the TCRbeta CDR3 regions. The clones in this table, taken by TCRdb from immuneACCESS, are in-frame only. Not every clone is retained; where verified, under half of the shortfall comes from an unresolved V gene, and the cause of the rest is unknown. A total of 72,000 or so clones appear in this sample, around 86% of them only once. The ten top clones hold roughly 0.23% of the sample. CDR1 is given as MNHEY and CDR2 as SVGAGI, both from the germline V gene. The junction carries 1 base between V and J, which are trimmed by 0 bases and 2 bases respectively. From its cysteine to its phenylalanine, the CDR3 spans 12 amino acids. Only the CDR3 DNA is retained, 36 bases long and in frame from the first base. Patients with a history of autoimmune disease or receiving systemic immunosuppression were excluded from the trial. Peripheral blood for TCR sequencing was collected from all dose cohorts at baseline, on cycle 4 day 1, and on cycle 7 day 1. Samples were obtained from an open-label, multicenter, first-in-human phase I dose-escalation trial of ivuxolimab. Adults with locally advanced or metastatic melanoma, renal cell carcinoma, hepatocellular carcinoma or head and neck squamous cell carcinoma were enrolled in the trial. Before TCR sequencing, CD4+ and CD8+ T cells were separately sorted from peripheral blood.

Recombination connected TRBV6-5 to TRBJ1-1; the D gene cannot be resolved reliably. The sample consisted of CD4+ or CD8+ T cells sorted from blood, taken in a trial of the OX40 agonist ivuxolimab. The sequence was obtained from an adult with an advanced solid tumor such as melanoma, head and neck, liver or kidney cancer. The bases are TGTGCCAGCAGTTACTCTAACACTGAAGCTTTCTTT. This is translated as CASSYSNTEAFF.